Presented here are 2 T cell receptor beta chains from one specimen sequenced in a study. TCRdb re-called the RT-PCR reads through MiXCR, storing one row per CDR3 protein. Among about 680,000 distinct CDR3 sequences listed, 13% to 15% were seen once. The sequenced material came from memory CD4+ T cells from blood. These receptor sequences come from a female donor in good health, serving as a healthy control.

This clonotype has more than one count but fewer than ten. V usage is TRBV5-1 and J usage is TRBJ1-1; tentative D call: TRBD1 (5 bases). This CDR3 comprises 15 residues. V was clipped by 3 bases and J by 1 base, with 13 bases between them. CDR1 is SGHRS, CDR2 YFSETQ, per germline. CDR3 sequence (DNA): TGCGCCAGCAGCTATAGACAGTTGTGGAACACTGAAGCTTTCTTT. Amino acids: CASSYRQLWNTEAFF.

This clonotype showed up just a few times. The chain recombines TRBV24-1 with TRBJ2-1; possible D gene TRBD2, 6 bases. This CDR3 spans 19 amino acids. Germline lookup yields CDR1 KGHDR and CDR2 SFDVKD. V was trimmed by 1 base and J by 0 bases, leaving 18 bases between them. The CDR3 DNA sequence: TGTGCCACCAGTGATTTTAGCGGTTTCGGTACTAACTCCTACAATGAGCAGTTCTTC. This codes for CATSDFSGFGTNSYNEQFF.